This T cell receptor beta chain stems from a study of T cells in Graves' hyperthyroidism and ophthalmopathy. Whole-study findings and limits: Patients with ophthalmopathy were separated from those with stable hyperthyroidism by a 13 V-J model.

TCR beta CDR3 sequences were amplified from RNA transcripts. Researchers ran a first-round RT-PCR on the TCR CDR3 using the HTBI primer set. Via MiXCR, TCRdb re-called the multiplex PCR reads, giving one row per CDR3 protein. The sample carries 480,000 or so distinct CDR3 sequences, over 45% recorded once. This clonotype has more than one count but fewer than ten. Its antigen is unidentified. This clonotype was obtained from an adult woman with Graves' disease, either hyperthyroidism or ophthalmopathy (not recorded which). The source material was peripheral blood or thyroid tissue (not recorded which).

The CDR3: CAISRSGTLDSGNTIYF. The CDR3 DNA sequence: TGTGCCATCAGTCGGTCCGGGACTCTCGACTCTGGAAACACCATATATTTT. This chain uses TRBV10-3 with TRBJ1-3; perhaps TRBD1 as D (5 bases). The germline gives CDR1 ENHRY, CDR2 SYGVKD. The CDR3 runs to 17 residues. Trimming cost V 5 bases and J 0 bases, with 17 bases left between them.